A selection of T cell receptor beta chains follows, all from one sample in a study of vaccination effects on CD4 cells after COVID-19. The repertoire was sequenced with immunoSEQ multiplex PCR; TCRdb's copy has only in-frame clones and lacks some. The sample consists of 15,000 to 20,000 clones, about 80% of them appearing once. Their antigens remain unidentified. Here the sequenced sample was CD4+ T cells from PBMCs cultured with HCoV-NL63 spike peptides, taken after COVID-19 vaccination. Receptors were obtained from a human donor who received a COVID-19 vaccine. The CDR3 runs from the conserved cysteine through the conserved F or W. A D gene is named only where the DNA matches it firmly. Clone size is stated in some rows and not others, as once, few, many or a class when expanded.

TRBJ1-3,-,few,TRBV14,CASSQDAMVVGNTIYF,TGTGCCAGCAGCCAAGATGCTATGGTCGTCGGAAACACCATATATTTT
TRBJ1-6,TRBD1,-,TRBV5-6,CASRDRYNSPLHF,TGTGCCTCCCGGGACAGGTATAATTCACCCCTCCACTTT
TRBJ2-2,-,once,TRBV5-1,CASSRSLAMVGNTGELFF,TGCGCCAGCAGCCGATCACTAGCCATGGTGGGGAACACCGGGGAGCTGTTTTTT
TRBJ2-2,TRBD2,-,TRBV2,CASSPSGGAVGGELFF,TGTGCCAGCAGCCCTAGCGGGGGGGCGGTCGGCGGGGAGCTGTTTTTT
TRBJ2-1,TRBD2,-,TRBV19,CASTRRGEGYQSSYNEQFF,TGTGCCAGTACCCGACGGGGGGAGGGGTACCAGAGCTCCTACAATGAGCAGTTCTTC
TRBJ2-3,TRBD2,-,TRBV6-1,CASSELAGSTDTQYF,TGTGCCAGCAGTGAATTAGCGGGCAGCACAGATACGCAGTATTTT
TRBJ2-7,-,-,TRBV30,CAWSVVPGVYEQYF,TGTGCCTGGAGTGTTGTTCCGGGGGTATACGAGCAGTACTTC
TRBJ1-4,-,-,TRBV28,CASSLMTGTNEKLFF,TGTGCCAGCAGTTTAATGACAGGAACTAATGAAAAACTGTTTTTT
TRBJ1-5,TRBD1,few,TRBV2,CASSGQGQVALNQPQHF,TGTGCCAGCAGTGGGCAGGGACAGGTAGCTTTAAATCAGCCCCAGCATTTT
TRBJ2-7,TRBD1,-,TRBV18,CASSPGTGREQYF,TGTGCCAGCTCACCCGGGACAGGGCGCGAGCAGTACTTC
TRBJ1-2,TRBD1,few,TRBV6-6,CASSTGQGDYGYTF,TGTGCCAGCAGTACAGGACAGGGGGACTATGGCTACACCTTC
TRBJ2-7,TRBD1,-,TRBV5-5,CASRLDRGRVREQYF,TGTGCCAGCAGACTCGACAGGGGTCGAGTTCGCGAGCAGTACTTC
TRBJ1-5,TRBD1,-,TRBV7-8,CAGSGHRGRGYQPQHF,TGTGCCGGCAGCGGGCACAGGGGGCGGGGGTATCAGCCCCAGCATTTT
TRBJ2-5,TRBD1,-,TRBV3-1/TRBV3-2,CASSQDYGTGVETQYF,TGTGCCAGCAGCCAAGATTACGGGACAGGGGTGGAGACCCAGTACTTC
TRBJ2-1,-,-,TRBV24-1,CATSDPRSATVLKGQFF,TGTGCCACCAGTGACCCACGTAGCGCGACGGTACTCAAGGGGCAGTTCTTC
TRBJ2-7,-,-,TRBV2,CASTLMGVWEQYF,TGTGCCAGCACCTTAATGGGGGTTTGGGAGCAGTACTTC
TRBJ2-7,-,-,TRBV13,CASSLSPYEQYF,TGTGCCAGCAGCTTATCGCCCTACGAGCAGTACTTC
TRBJ1-3,-,few,TRBV2,CASMQDVSSGNTIYF,TGTGCCAGCATGCAGGACGTAAGCTCTGGAAACACCATATATTTT